This TCR beta chain emerged from a study of regulatory T cells in long-lasting Graves disease. Relying on iRepertoire HTBI primers and Arm-PCR of CDR3 regions, the team built TCR beta libraries. Original processing methods: The study identified under 80 TRBV and approximately 15 TRBJ segments across samples. TCRdb reanalysed the multiplex PCR reads using MiXCR and keeps one entry per CDR3 protein. TCRdb, rather than the study authors, made the V and J calls. The sample has approximately 690,000 distinct CDR3 sequences, about 32% seen once. There are many counts of this clonotype. The target antigen is unknown. Germline V gene lookup returns CDR1 MNHEY and CDR2 SVGAGI. CDR3 length: 19 residues. V shed 0 bases and J 4 bases; nucleotides not matched to a gene: 16. Findings and caveats of the study: Newly diagnosed disease favored TRBV20-1 and TRBJ2-1 over persistent disease.

The time point was: persistent/refractory GD, antithyroid drugs over 5 years with positive TRAb. Construction of the TCR library relied on RNA isolated from PBMCs. The patient group derived from an endocrinology department in Xi'an, China. EDTA tubes held roughly 9 milliliters of peripheral blood from each patient. The specimen was peripheral blood mononuclear cells (PBMCs), collected when the disease was refractory, from a patient treated with antithyroid drugs. The V gene is TRBV6-5, the J gene TRBJ2-7; 9 bases are shared with TRBD1. The receptor comes from a female donor with Graves disease. CDR3 sequence (DNA): TGTGCCAGCAGTTACTCCTGGGACAGGGCAAAGCGGGCAGGATACGAGCAGTACTTC. It translates to CASSYSWDRAKRAGYEQYF.